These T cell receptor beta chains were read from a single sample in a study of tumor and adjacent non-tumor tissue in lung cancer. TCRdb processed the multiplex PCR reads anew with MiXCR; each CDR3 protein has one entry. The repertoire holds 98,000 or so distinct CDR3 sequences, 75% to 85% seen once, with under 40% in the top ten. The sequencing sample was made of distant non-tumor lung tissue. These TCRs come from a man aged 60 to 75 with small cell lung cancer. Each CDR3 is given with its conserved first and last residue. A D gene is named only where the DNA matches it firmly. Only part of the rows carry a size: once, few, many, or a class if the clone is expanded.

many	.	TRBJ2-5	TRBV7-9	TGTGCCAGCAGCTTGTTAGCGGTCCAAGAGACCCAGTACTTC	CASSLLAVQETQYF
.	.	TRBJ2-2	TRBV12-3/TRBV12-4	TGTGCCAGCAGTTTAGGGAGCATAGGGGAGCTGTTTTTT	CASSLGSIGELFF
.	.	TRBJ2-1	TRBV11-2	TGTGCCGGTCAGAAGCGGCAGCGTGACAATGAGCAGTTCTTC	CAGQKRQRDNEQFF
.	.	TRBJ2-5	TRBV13	TGTGCCAGCAGCTTGGGGCAGCAAGATACCCAGTACTTC	CASSLGQQDTQYF
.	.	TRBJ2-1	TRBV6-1	TGTGTCAGCAGATACCGACTAGTATCCTACAATGAGCAGTTCTTC	CVSRYRLVSYNEQFF
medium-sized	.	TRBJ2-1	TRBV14	TGTGCCAGCAGCCAAGAGGGGACGTCCTACAATGAGCAGTTCTTC	CASSQEGTSYNEQFF
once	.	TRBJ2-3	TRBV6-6	TGTGACAGCGGCCCAGGGGATACGCAGTATTTT	CDSGPGDTQYF
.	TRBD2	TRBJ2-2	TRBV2	TGTGCCAGCAGATTTAGCGGGTTAATCACCGGGGAGCTGTTTTTT	CASRFSGLITGELFF
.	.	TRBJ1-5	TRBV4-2	TGTGCCAGCAGCCGGCGTCAGGGTTTAGACGATCAACCCCAGCATTTT	CASSRRQGLDDQPQHF
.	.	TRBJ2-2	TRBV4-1	TGCGCCAGCAGCCAAATCGGCAATAATGTCTGGGAGCTGTTTTTT	CASSQIGNNVWELFF
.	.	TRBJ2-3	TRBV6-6	TGTGCCAACAGCCCAGGGGATACGCAGTGTTTT	CANSPGDTQCF
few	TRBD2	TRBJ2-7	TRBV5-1	TGCGCCAGCAGCAAAAATCGGGGGACTAGAGCTCTCGAGCAGTACTTC	CASSKNRGTRALEQYF
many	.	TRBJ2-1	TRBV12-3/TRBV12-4	TGTGCCAGCAGCTCCCGAGATGAGCAGTTCTTC	CASSSRDEQFF
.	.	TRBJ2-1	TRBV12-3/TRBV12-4	TGTGCCATCAGTTCCGGGACAAAGCACAATGAGCAATTCTTC	CAISSGTKHNEQFF
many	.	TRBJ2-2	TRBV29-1	TGCAGCGTTGAGAGGGTGCCGGAAACCGGGGAGCTGTTTTTT	CSVERVPETGELFF
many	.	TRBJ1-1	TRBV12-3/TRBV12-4	TGTGCCAGCAGTTTAGTAGGGGGTGAAGCTTTCTTT	CASSLVGGEAFF
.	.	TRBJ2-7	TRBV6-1	TGTGCCAGCAGTGACGGCTCAGGGACCTGCGTGCAGTACTTC	CASSDGSGTCVQYF
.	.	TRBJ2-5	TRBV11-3	TGTGCCAGCAACTCCACGAGCAATCGGTTCGGGACCCAATACTTC	CASNSTSNRFGTQYF
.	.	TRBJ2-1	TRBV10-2	TGCGCCAGCAATGGGATTGGCGGGCTGTACAATGAGCAATTCTTC	CASNGIGGLYNEQFF
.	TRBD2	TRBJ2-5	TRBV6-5	TGTGCCAGCAGTTGCTCGGGGGGGGCACCCCGAGAGACCCAGTACTTC	CASSCSGGAPRETQYF